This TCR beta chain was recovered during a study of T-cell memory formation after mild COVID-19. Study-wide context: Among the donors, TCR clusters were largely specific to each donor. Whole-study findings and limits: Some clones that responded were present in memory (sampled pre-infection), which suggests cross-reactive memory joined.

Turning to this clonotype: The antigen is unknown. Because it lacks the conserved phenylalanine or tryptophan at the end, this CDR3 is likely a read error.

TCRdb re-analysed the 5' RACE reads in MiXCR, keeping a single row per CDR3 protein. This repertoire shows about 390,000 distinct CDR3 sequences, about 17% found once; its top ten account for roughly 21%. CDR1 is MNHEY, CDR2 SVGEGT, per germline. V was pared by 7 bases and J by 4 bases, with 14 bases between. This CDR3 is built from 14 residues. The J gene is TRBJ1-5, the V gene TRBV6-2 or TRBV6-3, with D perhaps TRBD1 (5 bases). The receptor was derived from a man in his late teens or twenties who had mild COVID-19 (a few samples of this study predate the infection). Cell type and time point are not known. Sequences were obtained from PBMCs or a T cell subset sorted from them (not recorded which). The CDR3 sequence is CASTPQGANQPQHI. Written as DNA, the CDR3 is TGTGCCAGCACGCCTCAGGGAGCAAATCAGCCCCAGCATATT.